Listed below are T cell receptor beta chains from one sample, sequenced in a study of vaccination effects on CD4 cells after COVID-19. Antigen specificity for these receptors is unknown. The method was immunoSEQ multiplex PCR; TCRdb's version includes in-frame clones alone and lacks a portion of them. The sample yields 15,000 to 20,000 clones, about 74% seen once. The specimen comprised CD4+ T cells from PBMCs cultured with SARS-CoV-2 spike peptides, sampled before COVID-19 vaccination. These receptors all come from a human donor who had a prior SARS-CoV-2 infection. Both conserved end residues are part of each CDR3. A D gene is named only where the DNA matches it firmly. Expanded clones get a size class; other rows say once, few or many, or leave the size out.

d_call: TRBD2; clone_size: .; j_call: TRBJ2-3; v_call: TRBV24-1; cdr3_aa: CATSDPLAGGTTDTQYF; cdr3_nt: TGTGCCACCAGTGACCCATTAGCGGGAGGAACCACAGATACGCAGTATTTT
d_call: TRBD1; clone_size: few; j_call: TRBJ1-5; v_call: TRBV6-5; cdr3_aa: CASSSTGSGNQPQHF; cdr3_nt: TGTGCCAGCAGTTCGACAGGGAGTGGCAATCAGCCCCAGCATTTT
d_call: .; clone_size: .; j_call: TRBJ2-1; v_call: TRBV7-2; cdr3_aa: CASSARAYSRSYNEQFF; cdr3_nt: TGTGCCAGCAGCGCCCGGGCCTACTCCCGCTCCTACAATGAGCAGTTCTTC
d_call: TRBD1; clone_size: .; j_call: TRBJ1-5; v_call: TRBV6-2/TRBV6-3; cdr3_aa: CASSSRTGDQPQHF; cdr3_nt: TGTGCCAGCAGTTCCCGGACAGGGGATCAGCCCCAGCATTTT
d_call: .; clone_size: .; j_call: TRBJ2-5; v_call: TRBV6-5; cdr3_aa: CASALPVETQYF; cdr3_nt: TGTGCCAGCGCCCTCCCCGTCGAGACCCAGTACTTC
d_call: TRBD1; clone_size: .; j_call: TRBJ1-6; v_call: TRBV5-1; cdr3_aa: CASSLQPMGQGNSPLHF; cdr3_nt: TGCGCCAGCAGCTTGCAGCCAATGGGACAGGGTAATTCACCCCTCCACTTT
d_call: .; clone_size: .; j_call: TRBJ1-2; v_call: TRBV7-2; cdr3_aa: CASSIRAGTSNYGYTF; cdr3_nt: TGTGCCAGCAGCATCCGGGCGGGGACTTCTAACTATGGCTACACCTTC
d_call: TRBD1; clone_size: .; j_call: TRBJ1-2; v_call: TRBV7-2; cdr3_aa: CASSSGTGDYGYTF; cdr3_nt: TGTGCCAGCAGCTCCGGGACAGGGGACTATGGCTACACCTTC
d_call: .; clone_size: .; j_call: TRBJ2-7; v_call: TRBV11-2; cdr3_aa: CASSPRQGGVEQYF; cdr3_nt: TGTGCCAGCAGCCCGAGACAGGGAGGCGTCGAGCAGTACTTC
d_call: .; clone_size: .; j_call: TRBJ1-1; v_call: TRBV5-6; cdr3_aa: CASSSVRGRPTNLNTEAFF; cdr3_nt: TGTGCCAGCAGCTCTGTACGTGGCAGGCCAACTAACCTAAACACTGAAGCTTTCTTT
d_call: .; clone_size: .; j_call: TRBJ1-5; v_call: TRBV29-1; cdr3_aa: CSAGRSYDQPQHF; cdr3_nt: TGCAGCGCCGGCAGGTCTTACGATCAGCCCCAGCATTTT
d_call: .; clone_size: few; j_call: TRBJ1-5; v_call: TRBV7-8; cdr3_aa: CASSFADEGSWQPQHF; cdr3_nt: TGTGCCAGCAGCTTCGCCGACGAGGGATCGTGGCAGCCCCAGCATTTT
d_call: .; clone_size: .; j_call: TRBJ1-2; v_call: TRBV7-2; cdr3_aa: CASSLASPDGYTF; cdr3_nt: TGTGCCAGCAGCTTAGCTAGCCCAGATGGCTACACCTTC
d_call: .; clone_size: .; j_call: TRBJ2-5; v_call: TRBV5-8; cdr3_aa: CASSFRVQEETQYF; cdr3_nt: TGTGCCAGCAGCTTCAGGGTTCAGGAAGAGACCCAGTACTTC
d_call: .; clone_size: .; j_call: TRBJ1-1; v_call: TRBV7-9; cdr3_aa: CASSVSLGTEAFF; cdr3_nt: TGTGCCAGCAGCGTCTCTCTGGGCACTGAAGCTTTCTTT
d_call: .; clone_size: .; j_call: TRBJ2-3; v_call: TRBV2; cdr3_aa: CASSGSRDTQYF; cdr3_nt: TGTGCCAGCAGTGGGTCAAGGGATACGCAGTATTTT
d_call: .; clone_size: .; j_call: TRBJ2-1; v_call: TRBV11-3; cdr3_aa: CASSPRQVSHNEQFF; cdr3_nt: TGTGCCAGCAGCCCGCGACAAGTTTCCCACAATGAGCAGTTCTTC
d_call: TRBD2; clone_size: .; j_call: TRBJ2-7; v_call: TRBV27; cdr3_aa: CASRGRLAGDNEQYF; cdr3_nt: TGTGCCAGCAGGGGGAGACTAGCGGGAGACAACGAGCAGTACTTC
d_call: .; clone_size: .; j_call: TRBJ2-7; v_call: TRBV11-3; cdr3_aa: CASSLNSGYEQYF; cdr3_nt: TGTGCCAGCAGCTTAAACAGTGGCTACGAGCAGTACTTC
d_call: .; clone_size: .; j_call: TRBJ2-1; v_call: TRBV15; cdr3_aa: CATSARARNEQFF; cdr3_nt: TGTGCCACCAGCGCAAGGGCCCGGAATGAGCAGTTCTTC
d_call: .; clone_size: .; j_call: TRBJ2-7; v_call: TRBV6-5; cdr3_aa: CASSPRTDSYEQYF; cdr3_nt: TGTGCCAGCAGCCCCCGGACTGATTCCTACGAGCAGTACTTC
d_call: .; clone_size: once; j_call: TRBJ1-2; v_call: TRBV5-4; cdr3_aa: CASSLSGEYGYGYTF; cdr3_nt: TGTGCCAGCAGCTTGAGTGGGGAATATGGGTATGGCTACACCTTC
d_call: TRBD2; clone_size: few; j_call: TRBJ2-2; v_call: TRBV4-1; cdr3_aa: CASSIQTLTSGRGLGTGELFF; cdr3_nt: TGCGCCAGCAGCATTCAAACCTTGACTAGCGGGAGAGGGTTAGGAACCGGGGAGCTGTTTTTT
d_call: .; clone_size: .; j_call: TRBJ2-7; v_call: TRBV18; cdr3_aa: CASSLLAGFREQYF; cdr3_nt: TGTGCCAGCTCCCTCCTCGCAGGGTTCCGCGAGCAGTACTTC
d_call: .; clone_size: once; j_call: TRBJ1-3; v_call: TRBV19; cdr3_aa: CASSIQSGVLSGNTIYF; cdr3_nt: TGTGCCAGTAGTATTCAGTCAGGCGTACTTTCTGGAAACACCATATATTTT
d_call: TRBD1; clone_size: .; j_call: TRBJ2-5; v_call: TRBV9; cdr3_aa: CASSARQGGVETQYF; cdr3_nt: TGTGCCAGCAGCGCCCGACAGGGGGGCGTGGAGACCCAGTACTTC
d_call: .; clone_size: .; j_call: TRBJ1-2; v_call: TRBV7-2; cdr3_aa: CASSYRSGRDYGYTF; cdr3_nt: TGTGCCAGCAGCTACCGTAGTGGGCGCGACTATGGCTACACCTTC
d_call: .; clone_size: .; j_call: TRBJ2-5; v_call: TRBV9; cdr3_aa: CASSGGWYQETQYF; cdr3_nt: TGTGCCAGCAGCGGTGGGTGGTACCAAGAGACCCAGTACTTC
d_call: TRBD2; clone_size: .; j_call: TRBJ2-1; v_call: TRBV11-3; cdr3_aa: CASSLGGNGRENEQFF; cdr3_nt: TGTGCCAGCAGCTTAGGTGGGAACGGGAGGGAGAATGAGCAGTTCTTC
d_call: TRBD1; clone_size: once; j_call: TRBJ2-5; v_call: TRBV29-1; cdr3_aa: CSVPSLSGTGAEETQYF; cdr3_nt: TGCAGCGTCCCATCCCTGAGCGGGACAGGGGCGGAGGAGACCCAGTACTTC
d_call: TRBD1; clone_size: .; j_call: TRBJ1-4; v_call: TRBV2; cdr3_aa: CASSDGQGLDLEKLFF; cdr3_nt: TGTGCCAGCAGCGATGGACAGGGGTTAGATTTAGAAAAACTGTTTTTT
d_call: .; clone_size: once; j_call: TRBJ1-1; v_call: TRBV28; cdr3_aa: CASSFTTVLTEAFF; cdr3_nt: TGTGCCAGCAGTTTCACCACAGTGCTAACTGAAGCTTTCTTT
d_call: TRBD2; clone_size: .; j_call: TRBJ2-3; v_call: TRBV24-1; cdr3_aa: CATNGGGLDTQYF; cdr3_nt: TGTGCCACCAATGGGGGGGGATTGGATACGCAGTATTTT
d_call: .; clone_size: .; j_call: TRBJ1-6; v_call: TRBV3-1/TRBV3-2; cdr3_aa: CASSQRDGGGNSPLHF; cdr3_nt: TGTGCCAGCAGCCAAAGAGACGGGGGCGGGAATTCACCCCTCCACTTT
d_call: .; clone_size: few; j_call: TRBJ2-2; v_call: TRBV7-2; cdr3_aa: CASSFRVGTGELFF; cdr3_nt: TGTGCCAGCAGCTTCAGGGTTGGAACCGGGGAGCTGTTTTTT
d_call: TRBD2; clone_size: .; j_call: TRBJ2-7; v_call: TRBV7-2; cdr3_aa: CASSLAWEGTYEQYF; cdr3_nt: TGTGCCAGCAGCTTAGCATGGGAGGGAACCTACGAGCAGTACTTC
d_call: TRBD2; clone_size: .; j_call: TRBJ2-3; v_call: TRBV5-6; cdr3_aa: CASSPGTSGRSTDTQYF; cdr3_nt: TGTGCCAGCAGCCCGGGGACTAGCGGAAGAAGCACAGATACGCAGTATTTT
d_call: .; clone_size: .; j_call: TRBJ1-1; v_call: TRBV19; cdr3_aa: CASSGQGLSTEAFF; cdr3_nt: TGTGCCAGTAGTGGGCAGGGGTTGAGCACTGAAGCTTTCTTT
d_call: .; clone_size: .; j_call: TRBJ2-1; v_call: TRBV6-5; cdr3_aa: CASSPYKWHEQFF; cdr3_nt: TGTGCCAGCAGCCCCTATAAGTGGCATGAGCAGTTCTTC
d_call: .; clone_size: few; j_call: TRBJ1-1; v_call: TRBV2; cdr3_aa: CASNPARFEAFF; cdr3_nt: TGTGCCAGCAATCCCGCTCGATTCGAAGCTTTCTTT
d_call: .; clone_size: .; j_call: TRBJ2-7; v_call: TRBV5-4; cdr3_aa: CASSKEPWVDEQYF; cdr3_nt: TGTGCCAGCAGTAAAGAGCCTTGGGTGGACGAGCAGTACTTC
d_call: .; clone_size: .; j_call: TRBJ1-1; v_call: TRBV15; cdr3_aa: CATSRDSDTEAFF; cdr3_nt: TGTGCCACCAGCAGAGATTCGGACACTGAAGCTTTCTTT
d_call: TRBD1; clone_size: .; j_call: TRBJ2-7; v_call: TRBV27; cdr3_aa: CASSLYGTGGLPYEQYF; cdr3_nt: TGTGCCAGCAGTTTATATGGGACAGGGGGCCTCCCCTACGAGCAGTACTTC
d_call: TRBD2; clone_size: .; j_call: TRBJ2-3; v_call: TRBV30; cdr3_aa: CALHSRLAWTQYF; cdr3_nt: TGTGCCTTGCATTCGCGACTAGCATGGACGCAGTATTTT
d_call: .; clone_size: .; j_call: TRBJ1-5; v_call: TRBV6-2/TRBV6-3; cdr3_aa: CASSESEKDHSNQPQHF; cdr3_nt: TGTGCCAGCAGTGAGTCAGAAAAAGACCATAGCAATCAGCCCCAGCATTTT
d_call: TRBD1; clone_size: .; j_call: TRBJ1-1; v_call: TRBV12-3/TRBV12-4; cdr3_aa: CATNRGTEAFF; cdr3_nt: TGTGCCACTAACAGGGGCACTGAAGCTTTCTTT
d_call: TRBD2; clone_size: few; j_call: TRBJ2-1; v_call: TRBV5-1; cdr3_aa: CASRGLAGSDNEQFF; cdr3_nt: TGCGCCAGCAGGGGGCTAGCGGGGAGCGACAATGAGCAGTTCTTC
d_call: .; clone_size: .; j_call: TRBJ1-2; v_call: TRBV10-3; cdr3_aa: CAINRGGDYGYTF; cdr3_nt: TGTGCCATCAATCGGGGGGGGGACTATGGCTACACCTTC
d_call: .; clone_size: .; j_call: TRBJ2-4; v_call: TRBV7-9; cdr3_aa: CASSLGGMGAKNIQYF; cdr3_nt: TGTGCCAGCAGCTTAGGCGGGATGGGGGCCAAAAACATTCAGTACTTC
d_call: TRBD2; clone_size: .; j_call: TRBJ2-7; v_call: TRBV5-1; cdr3_aa: CASSPRGDSYEQYF; cdr3_nt: TGCGCCAGCAGCCCACGGGGGGACTCCTACGAGCAGTACTTC
d_call: .; clone_size: .; j_call: TRBJ2-7; v_call: TRBV18; cdr3_aa: CASSQETYEQYF; cdr3_nt: TGTGCCAGCTCACAGGAGACCTACGAGCAGTACTTC